Below are 24 T cell receptor beta chains sequenced from a single sample in a study of blood T cell repertoires in COVID-19 (dated by TCRdb to about 2020). Library generation was performed with the immunoSEQ multiplex PCR assay. The clones in this table, taken by TCRdb from immuneACCESS, are in-frame only. Not every clone is retained; where verified, under half of the shortfall comes from an unresolved V gene, and the cause of the rest is unknown. In all, the sample holds 150,000 to 200,000 clones, and around 83% of those were seen once. The ten largest clones represent more than 6.5% of the sample. The specimen sequenced was peripheral blood. Source of these receptors: a woman older than 75 in a cohort sampled during active or convalescent COVID-19.

J is TRBJ1-1 and V is TRBV11-3; no reliable D call. CDR1 and CDR2 from the germline V gene are SGHNT and YENEEA. The CDR3 spans 15 residues. The V end lost 0 bases, the J end lost 0 bases, and 8 bases lay between the germline ends. The chain's CDR3 is CASSLDNSMNTEAFF. The CDR3 bases are TGTGCCAGCAGCTTAGATAACAGCATGAACACTGAAGCTTTCTTT.

The rearrangement joins TRBV12-3 or TRBV12-4 to TRBJ1-2; D remains ambiguous. This CDR3 has 12 amino acids. The germline V and J ends were trimmed by 5 bases and 7 bases, with 11 bases remaining between them. The CDR3 protein is CASSTQAGGYTF. The CDR3 nucleotides read TGTGCCAGCAGTACCCAAGCGGGTGGCTACACCTTC.

This sequence joins TRBV20-1 and TRBJ1-4; a weak D match, TRBD1 (5 bases). The CDR3 runs 14 residues. Germline lookup yields CDR1 DFQATT and CDR2 SNEGSKA (reference sequence). Trimming removed 3 bases from V and 7 bases from J, with 15 bases in between. The CDR3 loop reads CSASRRTGGEKLFF. The CDR3 nucleotides read TGCAGTGCTAGTCGTCGGACGGGGGGTGAAAAACTGTTTTTT.

The V gene is TRBV24-1, the J gene TRBJ1-1, with D perhaps matching TRBD1 (5 bases). Germline CDR1 is KGHDR and CDR2 is SFDVKD. Between the trimmed V and J ends, which lost 3 bases and 6 bases, there was a span of 10 bases. CDR3 size: 13 residues. The CDR3 sequence: CATSDGGVPEAFF. DNA for the CDR3: TGTGCCACCAGTGATGGGGGGGTTCCTGAAGCTTTCTTT.

This chain links TRBV10-3 with TRBJ1-2; D might be TRBD1 (5 bases). Germline V gene sequence: CDR1 ENHRY, CDR2 SYGVKD. Trimming took 6 bases from V and 5 from J, leaving 13 bases between them. The CDR3 length is 13 residues. CDR3 bases: TGTGCCATCAGACAGGCTATCGATTATGGCTACACCTTC. Residues: CAIRQAIDYGYTF.

The rearrangement uses TRBV11-2 and TRBJ2-1, with TRBD2 identical over 8 bases. J gave up 7 bases and V 5 bases, and 10 bases lay outside the gene matches. Germline V gene data show CDR1 as SGHAT and CDR2 as FQNNGV. The CDR3 is 15 amino acids. CDR3 nucleotide sequence: TGTGCCAGCAGCATTAGAACTAGCGGAGGGAATGAGCAGTTCTTC. It translates to CASSIRTSGGNEQFF.

The rearrangement uses TRBV15 and TRBJ2-5; 13 nucleotides line up with TRBD2. V shed 6 bases, J shed 4 bases, and the junction held 5 bases outside the gene matches. The CDR3 extends over 15 amino acids. CDR1 is LNHNV and CDR2 is YYDKDF in the germline V gene (reference sequence). Here the CDR3 DNA reads TGTGCCACCAGTTCGGGACTAGCGGGGTTAGAGACCCAGTACTTC. Translating gives CATSSGLAGLETQYF.

V gene TRBV6-2 or TRBV6-3 combines with J gene TRBJ1-5; D unclear. The CDR3 spans 16 residues. The germline gives CDR1 MNHEY, CDR2 SVGEGT. Trimming removed 0 bases at V and 4 bases at J, with 13 bases between. The CDR3: CASSYSPSSVNQPQHF. The CDR3 DNA reads TGTGCCAGCAGTTACTCCCCCTCGTCGGTGAATCAGCCCCAGCATTTT.

The chain joins TRBV6-2 or TRBV6-3 to TRBJ2-2; D is uncertain. CDR1 and CDR2 from the germline V gene are MNHEY and SVGEGT. Between the trimmed V and J ends, which lost 2 bases and 3 bases, there was a span of 10 bases. This CDR3 is 15 amino acids long. CDR3 residues: CASSYARRDTGELFF. CDR3 DNA sequence: TGTGCCAGCAGTTACGCACGCCGAGACACCGGGGAGCTGTTTTTT.

The chain recombines TRBV7-8 with TRBJ2-3; 7 positions match TRBD2. Germline CDR1 reads SGHVS; CDR2 reads FQNEAQ. The V and J ends lost 0 bases and 4 bases, in that order; junction bases with no gene match: 7. The CDR3 consists of 16 residues. CDR3 sequence: CASSLAGAGRADTQYF. DNA for the CDR3: TGTGCCAGCAGCTTAGCAGGAGCGGGGCGGGCAGATACGCAGTATTTT.

This clone has only one observation. The V call is TRBV7-9, the J call TRBJ2-1; D may be TRBD2 (6 bases). The CDR3 spans 16 residues. The germline V gene has CDR1 SEHNR and CDR2 FQNEAQ (reference sequence). V shed 1 base and J shed 9 bases, with 19 bases lying between them. The CDR3 reads CASSLVLGLGDLEQFF. The CDR3 nucleotides read TGTGCCAGCAGCTTAGTCCTGGGACTCGGGGATCTTGAGCAGTTCTTC.

The chain combines TRBV5-1 with TRBJ1-2; TRBD1 might be the D (5 bases). V gave up 0 bases and J gave up 6 bases, with 12 bases separating them. CDR3 size: 14 residues. Looked up from germline, CDR1 is SGHRS and CDR2 is YFSETQ. In nucleotides, the CDR3 is TGCGCCAGCAGCTTGGCCAAGGGGTCGGATGGCTACACCTTC. Amino acids: CASSLAKGSDGYTF.

J is TRBJ1-5 and V is TRBV19; the D is unclear. V was trimmed by 3 bases and J by 9 bases, leaving 9 bases between them. This CDR3 is 12 amino acids long. The germline CDR1 and CDR2 sequences are LNHDA and SQIVND (reference sequence). The CDR3 protein is CASSIERSPQHF. The CDR3 DNA sequence: TGTGCCAGTAGTATCGAGCGCTCGCCCCAGCATTTT.

This clone was recorded only once. The chain employs TRBV5-4 and TRBJ2-5, with 8 bases that match TRBD2. The V and J ends lost 0 bases and 5 bases, in that order; junction bases with no gene match: 6. Germline V lookup: CDR1 SGHNT, CDR2 YYREEE (reference sequence). CDR3 size: 15 residues. Here the CDR3 DNA reads TGTGCCAGCAGCTTGGGCGGGGGGCTGGTGGAGACCCAGTACTTC. Encoded protein: CASSLGGGLVETQYF. The full variable domain, completed using reference TRBV5-4 and TRBJ2-5, is ETGVTQSPTHLIKTRGQQVTLRCSSQSGHNTVSWYQQALGQGPQFIFQYYREEENGRGNFPPRFSGLQFPNYSSELNVNALELDDSALYLCASSLGGGLVETQYFGPGTRLLVL.

CDR3 amino acids: CASSLTWTSGEYTDTQYF. CDR3 coding DNA: TGTGCCAGCAGCTTAACATGGACTAGCGGGGAATACACAGATACGCAGTATTTT. This rearrangement joins TRBV11-3 to TRBJ2-3; 12 bases agree with TRBD2. The V segment lost 2 bases and the J segment 2 bases; nucleotides outside the gene matches: 8. Germline V gene data show CDR1 as SGHNT and CDR2 as YENEEA. The CDR3 has 18 amino acids.

V usage is TRBV6-6 and J usage is TRBJ1-2, with D possibly TRBD1 on 6 matching bases. Per the germline V gene, CDR1 is MNHNY and CDR2 is SVGAGI (reference sequence). CDR3 length: 12 amino acids. The ends were cut back, 4 bases at V and 6 bases at J, with 9 bases in the middle. Here the CDR3 DNA reads TGTGCCAGCAGTTGGACAGTGGATGGCTACACCTTC. Encoded protein: CASSWTVDGYTF.

The chain joins TRBV18 to TRBJ2-1; 7 bases line up with TRBD2. The germline V gene has CDR1 KGHSH and CDR2 LQKENI. Trimming took 4 bases from V and 12 from J; bases not matched to a gene: 21. The CDR3 sequence is 17 residues long. The chain's CDR3 is CASSLDLDNELGEGQFF. DNA of the CDR3: TGTGCCAGCTCACTGGACCTTGATAACGAGCTAGGGGAGGGGCAGTTCTTC.

V gene TRBV7-9 combines with J gene TRBJ2-6; weak D call: TRBD1 (7 bases). The V end lost 5 bases, the J end lost 0 bases, and 8 bases lay between the germline ends. The CDR3 is 15 amino acids. Germline V gene data show CDR1 as SEHNR and CDR2 as FQNEAQ (reference sequence). The CDR3 nucleotides read TGTGCCAGCAGCCAGGGGGGCTCTGGGGCCAACGTCCTGACTTTC. As protein: CASSQGGSGANVLTF. Using reference TRBV7-9 and TRBJ2-6 for the parts outside the CDR3, the full variable domain is DTGVSQNPRHKITKRGQNVTFRCDPISEHNRLYWYRQTLGQGPEFLTYFQNEAQLEKSRLLSDRFSAERPKGSFSTLEIQRTEQGDSAMYLCASSQGGSGANVLTFGAGSRLTVL.

The J gene is TRBJ2-2, the V gene TRBV5-4, with D perhaps matching TRBD2 (6 bases). Germline V gene sequence: CDR1 SGHNT, CDR2 YYREEE (reference sequence). This CDR3 has 13 amino acids. The V end was cut by 4 bases, the J end by 11 bases, with 15 bases between. The CDR3, as DNA: TGTGCCAGCAGCGATGGTGGAGGGAGAGAGCTGTTTTTT. It codes for CASSDGGGRELFF.

The chain recombines TRBV11-2 with TRBJ2-1, with D possibly matching TRBD2 (7 bases). The CDR3 is made up of 15 amino acids. Trimming left V 5 bases short and J 4 bases short, with 15 bases between. Germline values: CDR1 SGHAT, CDR2 FQNNGV. The CDR3 sequence is CASSTTRGAYNEQFF. The CDR3 DNA is TGTGCCAGCAGCACCACACGGGGGGCTTACAATGAGCAGTTCTTC.

There are a few counts of this clone. The chain is built from TRBV28 and TRBJ1-5; 7 bases are shared with TRBD1. V trimming: 6 bases; J trimming: 7 bases; junction bases outside the gene matches: 15. The CDR3 has 16 residues. Per the germline V gene, CDR1 is MDHEN and CDR2 is SYDVKM. CDR3 in amino acids: CASRNTGTAVGQPQHF. The CDR3 nucleotides read TGTGCCAGCAGAAATACAGGGACAGCCGTGGGGCAGCCCCAGCATTTT.

The chain joins TRBV10-1 to TRBJ1-3, with unresolved D. CDR3 size: 13 residues. Trimming removed 2 bases from V and 9 bases from J, with 11 bases in between. CDR1 and CDR2 from the germline V gene are WNHNN and SYGVQD (reference sequence). The CDR3 loop reads CASSERGFGTIYF. CDR3 DNA sequence: TGCGCCAGCAGTGAGAGAGGATTCGGCACCATATATTTT.

The rearrangement joins TRBV9 to TRBJ1-1; a weak D match, TRBD1 (5 bases). Germline V lookup: CDR1 SGDLS, CDR2 YYNGEE. Trimming shortened V by 0 bases and J by 4 bases, and 16 bases separated the two germline ends. The CDR3 totals 16 residues. The CDR3, as DNA: TGTGCCAGCAGCGTAGCTAATTCAGGGCTCGGCACTGAAGCTTTCTTT. It codes for CASSVANSGLGTEAFF.

The V and J genes are TRBV19 and TRBJ2-1; 8 nucleotides agree with TRBD1. The CDR3 covers 15 residues. Germline V CDR1 and CDR2: LNHDA, SQIVND (reference sequence). J was trimmed by 7 bases and V by 4 bases; bases with no gene match: 9. The CDR3 reads CASSNGRGLTNEQFF. CDR3 bases: TGTGCCAGTAGTAACGGCAGGGGGCTAACGAATGAGCAGTTCTTC.